This T cell receptor (beta chain) was observed in a study of CD8 T cells in Susac syndrome. The CDR3 extends over 13 amino acids. The germline gives CDR1 SGHRS, CDR2 YFSETQ. The V end was cut by 6 bases, the J end by 4 bases, with 13 bases between. Random hexamers were used to reverse transcribe about 0.45 to 1 ug of RNA. MiXCR, run by TCRdb on the immunoSEQ multiplex PCR reads, gives a single entry per CDR3 protein. Of around 200,000 distinct CDR3 sequences in the sample, more than 85% are singletons; the top ten hold approximately 0.16%. This TCR was sampled from a human donor with Susac syndrome. Material: CD8+ T cells from PBMCs. The V and J genes are TRBV5-1 and TRBJ1-1; D is uncertain. CDR3 nucleotides: TGCGCCAGCACGTTTGGGGAGGGCACTGAAGCTTTCTTT. This encodes CASTFGEGTEAFF.